This TCR beta chain was captured by sequencing in a study of esophageal squamous cell carcinoma under preoperative chemotherapy. TCRdb ran MiXCR on the PCR reads and lists one entry per CDR3 protein. Among around 29,000 distinct CDR3 sequences listed, about half were seen once. Study-wide points: After treatment, tumor-infiltrating lymphocytes apparently came partly from blood T cells. Chemotherapy was followed by significantly higher TCR diversity in peripheral T cells only, not tumor-infiltrating lymphocytes.

The CDR3 extends over 16 amino acids. Germline V lookup: CDR1 MNHEY, CDR2 SVGAGI. This clonotype was seen more than once but under ten times. Its antigen is unknown. Time point noted: before preoperative PTX-NDP chemotherapy. Paclitaxel-nedaplatin chemotherapy was given to patients ahead of their surgery. This receptor was taken from a human donor with esophageal squamous cell carcinoma. The donor label of this sample is uncertain. Sampling took place from a patient given preoperative chemotherapy. The V and J genes are TRBV6-5 and TRBJ2-5; a possible D gene is TRBD2 (5 bases). Near its end, the DNA agrees better with TRBJ2-1, so the J call may be wrong. This CDR3 reads CASSYSRPRDGNEQFF. The CDR3 DNA follows: TGTGCCAGCAGTTATAGTAGACCTCGCGACGGGAACGAGCAGTTCTTC.